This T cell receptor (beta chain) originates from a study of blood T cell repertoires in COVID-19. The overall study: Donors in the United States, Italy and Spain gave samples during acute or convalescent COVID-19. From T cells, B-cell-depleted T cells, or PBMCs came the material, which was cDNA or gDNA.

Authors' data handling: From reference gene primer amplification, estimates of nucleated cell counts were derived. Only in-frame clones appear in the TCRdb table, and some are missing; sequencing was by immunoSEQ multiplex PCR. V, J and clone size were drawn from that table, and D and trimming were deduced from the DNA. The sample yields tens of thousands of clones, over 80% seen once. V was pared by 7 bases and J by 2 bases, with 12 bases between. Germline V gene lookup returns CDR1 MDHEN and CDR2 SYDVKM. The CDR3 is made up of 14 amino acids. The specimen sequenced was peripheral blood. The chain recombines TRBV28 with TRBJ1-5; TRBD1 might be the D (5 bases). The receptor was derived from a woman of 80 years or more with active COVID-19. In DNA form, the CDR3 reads TGTGCCAGCATCCAGGGTTTTGGCAATCAGCCCCAGCATTTT. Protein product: CASIQGFGNQPQHF.